A selection of T cell receptor beta chains follows, all from one sample in a study of blood T cell repertoires in COVID-19. The table came from immunoSEQ multiplex PCR; TCRdb's copy has only in-frame clones and leaves some out. The table has 270,000 or so clones, roughly four fifths seen once. The sample consisted of PBMCs or T cells enriched from blood (not recorded which). The receptor source for this set is a man in his fifties or sixties who had recovered from COVID-19. The CDR3 runs from the conserved cysteine through the conserved F or W. The order of the fields is clone size, V gene, J gene, D gene, CDR3 DNA, CDR3 protein. D genes are given only for firm matches. For some rows the clone size is stated as once, few or many, or as a class when expanded; others skip it.

abundance: few
v_gene: TRBV5-1
j_gene: TRBJ1-4
d_gene: .
CDR3nt: TGCGCCAGCAGCTTGGGTTCCGGGAGTCAGAATGAAAAACTGTTTTTT
CDR3aa: CASSLGSGSQNEKLFF

abundance: .
v_gene: TRBV7-9
j_gene: TRBJ1-2
d_gene: TRBD1
CDR3nt: TGTGCCAGCAGCTTAGGACAGGGAGGAGGCTACACCTTC
CDR3aa: CASSLGQGGGYTF

abundance: .
v_gene: TRBV28
j_gene: TRBJ2-5
d_gene: .
CDR3nt: TGTGCCAGCTCGCAACCGGTTCAAGAGACCCAGTACTTC
CDR3aa: CASSQPVQETQYF

abundance: .
v_gene: TRBV5-1
j_gene: TRBJ2-1
d_gene: TRBD2
CDR3nt: TGCGCCAGCTCCAAGGGGCTAGCGGGAGTAAATGAGCAGTTCTTC
CDR3aa: CASSKGLAGVNEQFF

abundance: few
v_gene: TRBV5-1
j_gene: TRBJ2-3
d_gene: TRBD1
CDR3nt: TGCGCCAGCAGCTTCGTGACAGGGGGCTTGGGGGATACGCAGTATTTT
CDR3aa: CASSFVTGGLGDTQYF

abundance: .
v_gene: TRBV19
j_gene: TRBJ1-3
d_gene: TRBD1
CDR3nt: TGTGCCACCCGACAGGGGCCAGGAAACACCATATATTTT
CDR3aa: CATRQGPGNTIYF

abundance: .
v_gene: TRBV6-5
j_gene: TRBJ1-5
d_gene: .
CDR3nt: TGTGCCAGCAGTTACTCGGGAGTTGGGGATCAGCCCCAGCATTTT
CDR3aa: CASSYSGVGDQPQHF

abundance: .
v_gene: TRBV7-8
j_gene: TRBJ2-1
d_gene: TRBD2
CDR3nt: TGTGCCAGCCGCCCCCAGCGGGGGGCGTACAATGAGCAGTTCTTC
CDR3aa: CASRPQRGAYNEQFF

abundance: once
v_gene: TRBV15
j_gene: TRBJ1-2
d_gene: .
CDR3nt: TGTGCCACCAGCACACACAGAACAGGGGGCTACACCTTC
CDR3aa: CATSTHRTGGYTF

abundance: .
v_gene: TRBV25-1
j_gene: TRBJ1-4
d_gene: .
CDR3nt: TGTGCCAGCGCCGGGTGGCGGGGTGAAAAACTGTTTTTT
CDR3aa: CASAGWRGEKLFF

abundance: .
v_gene: TRBV9
j_gene: TRBJ1-1
d_gene: TRBD1
CDR3nt: TGTGCCAGCAGCGTAGGCACGGGACAGGGAGCTGAAGCTTTCTTT
CDR3aa: CASSVGTGQGAEAFF

abundance: .
v_gene: TRBV5-1
j_gene: TRBJ1-2
d_gene: .
CDR3nt: TGCGCCAGCAGCTTGGCGGGGGATGGCTACACCTTC
CDR3aa: CASSLAGDGYTF

abundance: .
v_gene: TRBV5-6
j_gene: TRBJ1-5
d_gene: TRBD1
CDR3nt: TGTGCCAGCAGCTGGGGACAGGGGAGAGGTCAGCCCCAGCATTTT
CDR3aa: CASSWGQGRGQPQHF

abundance: once
v_gene: TRBV20-1
j_gene: TRBJ1-1
d_gene: .
CDR3nt: TGCAGTGCTAGGGCGGGGACCGAAGCTTTCTTT
CDR3aa: CSARAGTEAFF

abundance: .
v_gene: TRBV7-9
j_gene: TRBJ1-5
d_gene: TRBD1
CDR3nt: TGTGCCAGCAGCCTGGTGGGACAGGGGACCAATCAGCCCCAGCATTTT
CDR3aa: CASSLVGQGTNQPQHF

abundance: .
v_gene: TRBV18
j_gene: TRBJ1-1
d_gene: TRBD1
CDR3nt: TGTGCCAGCTCACCACGGACAGGGGATGACACTGAAGCTTTCTTT
CDR3aa: CASSPRTGDDTEAFF

abundance: .
v_gene: TRBV24-1
j_gene: TRBJ1-2
d_gene: .
CDR3nt: TGTGCCACCAGTTCTTACCTAAACTATGGCTACACCTTC
CDR3aa: CATSSYLNYGYTF

abundance: .
v_gene: TRBV28
j_gene: TRBJ2-4
d_gene: TRBD1
CDR3nt: TGTGCCAGCAGTTCGACGACCCTCCGGAGGACAGGGTTTTACTTC
CDR3aa: CASSSTTLRRTGFYF

abundance: .
v_gene: TRBV2
j_gene: TRBJ1-4
d_gene: .
CDR3nt: TGTGCCAGCAGTGAGGGGGGAGGCCTAGGAGAAAAACTGTTTTTT
CDR3aa: CASSEGGGLGEKLFF